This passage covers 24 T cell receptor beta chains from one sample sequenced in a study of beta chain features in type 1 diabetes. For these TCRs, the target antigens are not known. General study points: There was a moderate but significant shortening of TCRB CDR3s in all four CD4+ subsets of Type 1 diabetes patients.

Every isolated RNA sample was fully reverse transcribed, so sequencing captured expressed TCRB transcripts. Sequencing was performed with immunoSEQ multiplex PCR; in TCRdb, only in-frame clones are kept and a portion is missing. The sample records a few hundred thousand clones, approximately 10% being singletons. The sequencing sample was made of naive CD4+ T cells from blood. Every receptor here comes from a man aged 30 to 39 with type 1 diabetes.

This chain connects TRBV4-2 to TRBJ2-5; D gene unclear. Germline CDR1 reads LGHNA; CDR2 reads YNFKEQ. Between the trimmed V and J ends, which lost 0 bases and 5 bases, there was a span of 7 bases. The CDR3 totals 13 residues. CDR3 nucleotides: TGTGCCAGCAGCCAAGATCGGTGGGAGACCCAGTACTTC. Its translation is CASSQDRWETQYF.

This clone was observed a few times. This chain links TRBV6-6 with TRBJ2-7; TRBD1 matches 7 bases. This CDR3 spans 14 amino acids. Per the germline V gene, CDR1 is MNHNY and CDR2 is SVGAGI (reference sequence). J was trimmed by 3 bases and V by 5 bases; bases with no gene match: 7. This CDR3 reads CASSPRTGNYEQYF. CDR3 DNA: TGTGCCAGCAGTCCGCGGACAGGTAACTACGAGCAGTACTTC.

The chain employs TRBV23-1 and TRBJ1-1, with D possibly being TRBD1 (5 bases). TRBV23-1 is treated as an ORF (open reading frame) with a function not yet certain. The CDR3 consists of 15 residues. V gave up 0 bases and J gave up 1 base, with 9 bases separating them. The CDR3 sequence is CASSQSFGQNTEAFF. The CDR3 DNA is TGCGCCAGCAGTCAATCCTTCGGACAGAACACTGAAGCTTTCTTT.

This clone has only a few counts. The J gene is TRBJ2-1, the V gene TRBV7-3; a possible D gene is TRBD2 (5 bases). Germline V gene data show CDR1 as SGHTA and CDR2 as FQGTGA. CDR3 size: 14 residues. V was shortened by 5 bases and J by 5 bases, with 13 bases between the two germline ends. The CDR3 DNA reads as TGTGCCAGCAGCGTCCGGGGTACACACAATGAGCAGTTCTTC. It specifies CASSVRGTHNEQFF.

The CDR3, as DNA: TGCGCCAGCAGCCAGGTGGCGGGGGGAGAGCAGTACTTC. It specifies CASSQVAGGEQYF. The chain couples TRBV4-3 to TRBJ2-7; 8 nucleotides agree with TRBD2. The CDR3 spans 13 residues. V lost 3 bases to trimming and J lost 7 bases; unmatched junction nucleotides: 5. Per the germline V gene, CDR1 is LGHNA and CDR2 is YSLEER.

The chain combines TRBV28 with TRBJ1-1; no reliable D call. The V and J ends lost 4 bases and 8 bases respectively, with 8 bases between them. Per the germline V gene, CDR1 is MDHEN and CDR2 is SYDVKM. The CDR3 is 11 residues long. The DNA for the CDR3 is TGTGCCAGCAGTTCGCGGATGGAAGCTTTCTTT. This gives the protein CASSSRMEAFF.

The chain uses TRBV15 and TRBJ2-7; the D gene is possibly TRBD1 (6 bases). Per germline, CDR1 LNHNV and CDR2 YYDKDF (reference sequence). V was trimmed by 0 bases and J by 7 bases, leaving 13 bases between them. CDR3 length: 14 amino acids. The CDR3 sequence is CATSREVRDIEQYF. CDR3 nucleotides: TGTGCCACCAGCAGAGAGGTGAGGGACATTGAGCAGTACTTC.

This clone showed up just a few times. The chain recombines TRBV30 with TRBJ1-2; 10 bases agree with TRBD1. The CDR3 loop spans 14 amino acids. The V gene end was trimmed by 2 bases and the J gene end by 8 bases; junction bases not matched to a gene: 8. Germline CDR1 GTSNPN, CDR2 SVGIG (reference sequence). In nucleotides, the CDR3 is TGTGCCTGGAGTTACCCGGGACAGGGGAACGGCTACACCTTC. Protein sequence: CAWSYPGQGNGYTF. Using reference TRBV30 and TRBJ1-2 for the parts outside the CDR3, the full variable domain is SQTIHQWPATLVQPVGSPLSLECTVEGTSNPNLYWYRQAAGRGLQLLFYSVGIGQISSEVPQNLSASRPQDRQFILSSKKLLLSDSGFYLCAWSYPGQGNGYTFGSGTRLTVV.

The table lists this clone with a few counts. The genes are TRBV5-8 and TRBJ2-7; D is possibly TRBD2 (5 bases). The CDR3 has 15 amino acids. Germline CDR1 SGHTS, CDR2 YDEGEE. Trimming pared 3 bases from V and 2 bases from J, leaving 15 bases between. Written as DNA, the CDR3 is TGTGCCAGCAGCTCTCGGAGGTTTCGAACCTACGAGCAGTACTTC. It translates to CASSSRRFRTYEQYF.

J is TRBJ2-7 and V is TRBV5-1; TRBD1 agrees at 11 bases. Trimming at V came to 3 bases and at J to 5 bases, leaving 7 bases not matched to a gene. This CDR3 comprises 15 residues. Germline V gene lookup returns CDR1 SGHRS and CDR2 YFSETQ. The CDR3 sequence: CASSSGQGAYDEQYF. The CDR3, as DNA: TGCGCCAGCAGCTCCGGACAGGGGGCCTACGACGAGCAGTACTTC.

The CDR3 bases are TGTGCCAGCAGCCACCGACAGGGGAGGGCTGAAGCTTTCTTT. Protein product: CASSHRQGRAEAFF. The chain has TRBV6-5 and TRBJ1-1; 8 bases map to TRBD1. This CDR3 spans 14 amino acids. Germline assignment: CDR1 MNHEY and CDR2 SVGAGI. Trimming cost V 6 bases and J 6 bases; bases outside gene matches: 9.

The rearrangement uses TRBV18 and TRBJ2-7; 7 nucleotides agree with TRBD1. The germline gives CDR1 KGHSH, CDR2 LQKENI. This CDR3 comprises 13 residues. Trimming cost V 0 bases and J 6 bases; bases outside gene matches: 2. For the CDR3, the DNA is TGTGCCAGCTCACCACCGGCAGGGGGCGAGCAGTACTTC. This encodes CASSPPAGGEQYF.

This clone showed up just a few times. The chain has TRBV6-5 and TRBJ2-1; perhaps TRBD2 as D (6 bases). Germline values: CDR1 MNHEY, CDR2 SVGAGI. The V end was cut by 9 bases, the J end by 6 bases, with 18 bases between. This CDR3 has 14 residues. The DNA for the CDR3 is TGTGCCAGTGGAGGCCGGGACGGGGGCAATGAGCAGTTCTTC. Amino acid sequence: CASGGRDGGNEQFF.

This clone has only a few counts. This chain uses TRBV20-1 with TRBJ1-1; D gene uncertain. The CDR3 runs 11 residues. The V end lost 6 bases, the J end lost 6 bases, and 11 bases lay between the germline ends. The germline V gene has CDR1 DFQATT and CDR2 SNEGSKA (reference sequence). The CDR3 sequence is CSAGEESEAFF. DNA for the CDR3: TGCAGTGCCGGGGAGGAGTCTGAAGCTTTCTTT.

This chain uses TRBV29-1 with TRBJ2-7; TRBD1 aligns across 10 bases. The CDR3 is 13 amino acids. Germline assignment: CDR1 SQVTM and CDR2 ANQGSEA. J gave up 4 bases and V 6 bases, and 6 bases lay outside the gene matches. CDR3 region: CSVRTGGNYEQYF. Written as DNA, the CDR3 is TGCAGCGTGAGGACAGGGGGGAATTACGAGCAGTACTTC.

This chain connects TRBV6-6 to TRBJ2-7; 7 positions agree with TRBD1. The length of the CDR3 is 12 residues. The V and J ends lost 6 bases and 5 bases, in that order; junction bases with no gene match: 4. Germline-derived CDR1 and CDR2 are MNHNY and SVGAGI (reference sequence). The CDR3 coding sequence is TGTGCCAGCAGCTCCCAGGGGGACGAGCAGTACTTC. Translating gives CASSSQGDEQYF.

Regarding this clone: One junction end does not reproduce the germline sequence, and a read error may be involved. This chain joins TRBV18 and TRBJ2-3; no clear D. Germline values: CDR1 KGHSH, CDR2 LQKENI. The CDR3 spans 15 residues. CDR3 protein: CASSPRQVSTDTQYF. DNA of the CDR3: TGTGCCAGCTCCCCACGACAAGTTAGCACAGATACGCAGTATTTT.

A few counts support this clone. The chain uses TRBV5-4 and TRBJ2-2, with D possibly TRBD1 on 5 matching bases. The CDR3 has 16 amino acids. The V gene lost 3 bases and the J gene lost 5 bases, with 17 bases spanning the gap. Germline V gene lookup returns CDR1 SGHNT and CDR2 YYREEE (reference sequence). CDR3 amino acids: CASSSQQERSTGELFF. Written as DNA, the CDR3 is TGTGCCAGCAGCTCCCAACAGGAAAGGAGTACCGGGGAGCTGTTTTTT.

CDR3 protein: CASSVSTGALNTIYF. CDR3 nucleotide sequence: TGTGCCAGCAGCGTCTCGACAGGGGCGTTAAACACCATATATTTT. The gene calls are TRBV9 and TRBJ1-3; TRBD1 matches at 8 bases. The CDR3 consists of 15 residues. The ends lost 2 bases at V and 6 bases at J; junction bases unmatched: 7. CDR1 and CDR2 from the germline V gene are SGDLS and YYNGEE.

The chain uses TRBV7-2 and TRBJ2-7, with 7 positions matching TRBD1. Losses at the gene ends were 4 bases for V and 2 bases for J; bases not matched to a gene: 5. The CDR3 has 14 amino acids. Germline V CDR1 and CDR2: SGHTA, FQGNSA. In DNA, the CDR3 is TGTGCCAGCAGCTACAAGACAGGGCCCTACGAGCAGTACTTC. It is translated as CASSYKTGPYEQYF.

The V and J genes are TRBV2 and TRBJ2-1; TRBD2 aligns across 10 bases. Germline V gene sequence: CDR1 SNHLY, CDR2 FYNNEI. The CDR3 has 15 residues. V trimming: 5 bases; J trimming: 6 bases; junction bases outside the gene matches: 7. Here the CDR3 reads CASSLAGGLVNEQFF. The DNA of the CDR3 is TGTGCCAGCAGTTTAGCGGGGGGACTTGTCAATGAGCAGTTCTTC.

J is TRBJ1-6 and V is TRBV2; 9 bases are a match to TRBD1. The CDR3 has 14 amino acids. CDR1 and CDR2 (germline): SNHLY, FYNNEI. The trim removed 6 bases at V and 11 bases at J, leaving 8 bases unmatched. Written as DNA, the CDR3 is TGTGCCAGCAGACGGACAGGGGAAGGGACACCCCTCCACTTT. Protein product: CASRRTGEGTPLHF.

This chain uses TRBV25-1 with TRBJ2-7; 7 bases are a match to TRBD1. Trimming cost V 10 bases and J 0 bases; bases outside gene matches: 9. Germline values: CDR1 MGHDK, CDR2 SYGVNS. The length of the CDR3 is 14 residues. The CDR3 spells CATSDRVGSYEQYF. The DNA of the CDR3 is TGTGCCACCTCCGACAGGGTAGGCTCCTACGAGCAGTACTTC.

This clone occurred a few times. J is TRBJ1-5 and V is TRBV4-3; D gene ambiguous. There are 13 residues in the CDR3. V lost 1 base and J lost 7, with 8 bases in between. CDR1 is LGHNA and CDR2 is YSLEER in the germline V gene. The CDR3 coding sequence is TGCGCCAGCAGCCAAGGTCGGGAACAGCCCCAGCATTTT. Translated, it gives CASSQGREQPQHF.